The text below deals with one TCR beta chain. This record comes from a study of blood T cell repertoires in COVID-19. V gave up 3 bases and J gave up 2 bases, with 3 bases separating them. This CDR3 region has 11 residues. CDR1 is SGHRS and CDR2 is YFSETQ in the germline V gene. Seattle researchers signed up patients amid active infection and tracked them longitudinally. The method was immunoSEQ multiplex PCR; TCRdb's version includes in-frame clones alone and lacks a portion of them. The sample shows some 120,000 clones, roughly 90% of them seen only once. This sequence joins TRBV5-1 and TRBJ2-7; D gene unclear. This TCR came from a man between 60 and 70 years old with COVID-19, enrolled during active disease. The sequenced material came from peripheral blood. The CDR3 region is CASSSAYEQYF. The CDR3 DNA reads TGCGCCAGCAGCTCTGCCTACGAGCAGTACTTC.